The 7 T cell receptor beta chains listed next were all sequenced from one sample in a study of blood T cell repertoires in COVID-19. Here immunoSEQ multiplex PCR was the method, and the copy in TCRdb shows in-frame clones only, minus some. The data contain roughly 160,000 clones, approximately 91% of them singletons. Material: peripheral blood. The receptor source for this set is a man younger than 30 with acute or convalescent COVID-19.

The gene calls are TRBV11-2 and TRBJ2-1, with 9 bases lining up with TRBD2. CDR1 is SGHAT, CDR2 FQNNGV, per germline. This CDR3 has 16 residues. Trimming removed 5 bases from V and 8 bases from J; junction bases left unmatched: 13. The CDR3 protein is CASSPINSGRVYEQFF. CDR3 DNA: TGTGCCAGCAGCCCAATAAATAGCGGGAGAGTCTATGAGCAGTTCTTC.

V gene TRBV3-1 (or the pseudogene TRBV3-2) combines with J gene TRBJ2-2, with a possible D match to TRBD1 (5 bases). The CDR3 contains 15 residues. V was shortened by 1 base and J by 4 bases, with 10 bases between the two germline ends. Germline V lookup: CDR1 LGHDT, CDR2 YNNKEL (reference sequence). This chain's CDR3 is CASSQGQGITGELFF. The CDR3 DNA reads TGTGCCAGCAGCCAAGGGCAGGGCATCACCGGGGAGCTGTTTTTT.

The chain has TRBV9 and TRBJ1-4; possibly TRBD1 for D (6 bases). The germline V gene encodes CDR1 SGDLS and CDR2 YYNGEE. The CDR3 spans 20 residues. V lost 0 bases to trimming and J lost 2 bases, with 23 bases between them. This CDR3 reads CASSVGPIVGRGSTNEKLFF. The CDR3 region has the DNA TGTGCCAGCAGCGTAGGCCCCATCGTAGGCAGGGGCAGCACTAATGAAAAACTGTTTTTT.

The gene calls are TRBV5-6 and TRBJ1-2; 7 bases agree with TRBD1. The CDR3 is made up of 13 amino acids. Germline CDR1 SGHDT, CDR2 YYEEEE. Trimming at V came to 6 bases and at J to 13 bases, leaving 15 bases not matched to a gene. As DNA, the CDR3 is TGTGCCAGCACCGCCGGATCGAGACAGGGCGTCACCTTC. Translation gives CASTAGSRQGVTF.

The chain uses TRBV24-1 and TRBJ2-1, with D possibly TRBD1 on 5 matching bases. The CDR3 loop spans 16 amino acids. The ends were cut back, 5 bases at V and 3 bases at J, with 16 bases in the middle. The V gene's germline CDR1 is KGHDR and CDR2 SFDVKD. The CDR3 DNA follows: TGTGCCACCAGTGGCACAGGCCAGAATAACTACAATGAGCAGTTCTTC. Protein sequence: CATSGTGQNNYNEQFF.

The chain carries TRBV7-6 and TRBJ1-1; TRBD1 matches 9 bases. Trimming at V came to 5 bases and at J to 5 bases, leaving 12 bases not matched to a gene. CDR3 length: 16 amino acids. Looked up from germline, CDR1 is SGHVS and CDR2 is FNYEAQ. This CDR3 is CASSRLLGQGSTEAFF. The CDR3 bases are TGTGCCAGCAGCCGGCTCCTCGGACAGGGGAGTACTGAAGCTTTCTTT.

V usage is TRBV12-3 or TRBV12-4 and J usage is TRBJ1-1, with TRBD1 identical over 9 bases. There are 13 residues in the CDR3. J was trimmed by 6 bases and V by 5 bases; bases with no gene match: 4. CDR3 sequence (DNA): TGTGCCAGCAGTAGGGGACAGGGCGCTGAAGCTTTCTTT. Amino acids: CASSRGQGAEAFF.